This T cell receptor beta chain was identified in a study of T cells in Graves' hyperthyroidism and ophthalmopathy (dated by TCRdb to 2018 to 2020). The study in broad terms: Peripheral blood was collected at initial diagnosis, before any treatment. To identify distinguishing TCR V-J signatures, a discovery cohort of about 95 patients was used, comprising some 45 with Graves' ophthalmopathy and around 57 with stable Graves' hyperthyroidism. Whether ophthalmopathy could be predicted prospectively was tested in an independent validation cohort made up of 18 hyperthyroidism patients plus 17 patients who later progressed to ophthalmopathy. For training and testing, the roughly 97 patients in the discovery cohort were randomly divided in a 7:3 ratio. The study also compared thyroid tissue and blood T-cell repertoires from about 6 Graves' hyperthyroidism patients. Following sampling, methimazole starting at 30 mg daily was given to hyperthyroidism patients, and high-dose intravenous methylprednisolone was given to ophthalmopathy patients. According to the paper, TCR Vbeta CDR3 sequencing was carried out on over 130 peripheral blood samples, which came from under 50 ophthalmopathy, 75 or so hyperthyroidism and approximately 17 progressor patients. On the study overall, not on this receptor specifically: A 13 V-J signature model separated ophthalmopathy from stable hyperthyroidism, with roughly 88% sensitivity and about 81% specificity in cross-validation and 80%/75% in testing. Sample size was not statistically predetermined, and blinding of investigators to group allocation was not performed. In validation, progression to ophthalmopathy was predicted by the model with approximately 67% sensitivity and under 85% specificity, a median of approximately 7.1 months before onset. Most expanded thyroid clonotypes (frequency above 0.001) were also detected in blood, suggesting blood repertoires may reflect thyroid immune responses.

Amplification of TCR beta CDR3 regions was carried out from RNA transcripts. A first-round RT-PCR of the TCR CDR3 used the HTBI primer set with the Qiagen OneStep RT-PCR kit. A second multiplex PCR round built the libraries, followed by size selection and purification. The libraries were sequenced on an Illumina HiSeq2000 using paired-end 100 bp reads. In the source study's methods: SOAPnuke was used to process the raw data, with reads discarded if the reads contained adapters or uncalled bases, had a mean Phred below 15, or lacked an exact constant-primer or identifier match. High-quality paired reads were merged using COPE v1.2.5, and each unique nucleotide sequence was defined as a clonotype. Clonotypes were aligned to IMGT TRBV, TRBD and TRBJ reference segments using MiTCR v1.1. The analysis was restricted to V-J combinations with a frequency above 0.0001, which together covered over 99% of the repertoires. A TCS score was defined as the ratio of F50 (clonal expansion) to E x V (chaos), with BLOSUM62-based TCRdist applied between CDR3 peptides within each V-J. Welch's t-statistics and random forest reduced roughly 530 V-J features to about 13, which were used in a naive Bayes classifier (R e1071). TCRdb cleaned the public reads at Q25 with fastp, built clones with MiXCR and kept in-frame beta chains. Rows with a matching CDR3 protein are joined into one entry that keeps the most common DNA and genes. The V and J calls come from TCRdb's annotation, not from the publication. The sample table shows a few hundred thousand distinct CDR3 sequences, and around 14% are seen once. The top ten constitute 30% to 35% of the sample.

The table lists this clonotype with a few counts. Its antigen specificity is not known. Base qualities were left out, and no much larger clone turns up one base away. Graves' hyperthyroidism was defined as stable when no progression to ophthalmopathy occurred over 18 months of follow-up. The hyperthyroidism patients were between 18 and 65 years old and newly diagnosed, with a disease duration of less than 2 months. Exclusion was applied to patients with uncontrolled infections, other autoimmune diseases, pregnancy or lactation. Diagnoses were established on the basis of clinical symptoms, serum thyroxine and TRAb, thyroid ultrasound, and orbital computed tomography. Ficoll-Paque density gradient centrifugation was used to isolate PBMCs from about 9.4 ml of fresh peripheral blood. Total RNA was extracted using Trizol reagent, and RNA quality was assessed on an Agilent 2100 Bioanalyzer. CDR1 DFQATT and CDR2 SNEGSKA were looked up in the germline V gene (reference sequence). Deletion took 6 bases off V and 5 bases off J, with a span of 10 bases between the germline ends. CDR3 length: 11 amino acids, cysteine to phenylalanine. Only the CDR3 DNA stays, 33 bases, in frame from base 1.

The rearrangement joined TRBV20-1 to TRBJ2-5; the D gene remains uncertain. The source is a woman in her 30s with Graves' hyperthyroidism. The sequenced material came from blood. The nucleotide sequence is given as TGCAGTGCAGACGGACGGGAGACCCAGTACTTC. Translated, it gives CSADGRETQYF.